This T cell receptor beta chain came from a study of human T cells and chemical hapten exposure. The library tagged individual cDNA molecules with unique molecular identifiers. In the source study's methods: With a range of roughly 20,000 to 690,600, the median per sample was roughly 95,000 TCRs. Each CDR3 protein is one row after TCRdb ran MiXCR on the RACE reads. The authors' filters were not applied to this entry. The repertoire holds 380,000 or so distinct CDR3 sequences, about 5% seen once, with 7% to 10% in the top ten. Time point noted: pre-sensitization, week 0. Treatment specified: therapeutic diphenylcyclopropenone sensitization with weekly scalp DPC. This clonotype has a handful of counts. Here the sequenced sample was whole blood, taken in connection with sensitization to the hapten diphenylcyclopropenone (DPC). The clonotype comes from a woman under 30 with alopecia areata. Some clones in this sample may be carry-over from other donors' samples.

CDR3 residues: CASSRNGQSNEKLFF. CDR3 bases: TGTGCCAGCAGCCGAAACGGACAGTCTAATGAAAAACTGTTTTTT. The chain carries TRBV9 and TRBJ1-4; a possible D gene is TRBD1 (6 bases). Trimming shortened V by 4 bases and J by 3 bases, and 13 bases separated the two germline ends. The CDR3 length is 15 residues. The V gene's germline CDR1 is SGDLS and CDR2 YYNGEE.